The rows below give T cell receptor beta chains drawn from one sample of a study of T cell repertoires in aging, cancer and after chemotherapy. TCRdb independently ran MiXCR on the multiplex PCR reads; one entry per CDR3 protein. The data contain roughly 1,800 distinct CDR3 sequences, 15% to 20% of them singletons. The specimen sequenced was blood. These receptors were collected from a human donor with a solid tumor. CDR3s include the opening cysteine and the closing phenylalanine or tryptophan. Each record gives: V gene, D gene, J gene, clone size, CDR3 protein, CDR3 DNA. A D gene is named only where the DNA matches it firmly. For some rows the clone size is stated as once, few or many, or as a class when expanded; others skip it.

>TRBV30|NA|TRBJ1-5|medium-sized
CAWSRAGEPQHF
TGTGCCTGGAGTCGGGCGGGAGAGCCCCAGCATTTT
>TRBV5-1|TRBD2|TRBJ2-5|NA
CASSPRSSGRQETQYF
TGCGCCAGCAGCCCGAGGTCTAGCGGGCGGCAAGAGACCCAGTACTTC
>TRBV6-2/TRBV6-3|NA|TRBJ2-5|medium-sized
CASSMTSNFETQYF
TGTGCCAGCAGTATGACTAGTAACTTCGAGACCCAGTACTTC
>TRBV7-9|TRBD1|TRBJ1-1|NA
CASSLRTGPNTEAFF
TGTGCCAGCAGCTTGAGGACAGGGCCCAACACTGAAGCTTTCTTT
>TRBV6-2/TRBV6-3|NA|TRBJ2-7|medium-sized
CASSPPGYPYEQYF
TGTGCCAGCAGTCCTCCGGGATACCCCTACGAGCAGTACTTC
>TRBV29-1|NA|TRBJ1-1|large
CSVRVLNTEAFF
TGCAGCGTACGGGTCCTGAATACTGAAGCTTTCTTT
>TRBV12-3/TRBV12-4|TRBD2|TRBJ2-1|medium-sized
CASGLAGIKAREQFF
TGTGCCAGCGGACTAGCGGGCATTAAGGCCCGGGAGCAGTTCTTC
>TRBV6-5|TRBD2|TRBJ2-5|NA
CASSWGLAGVGETQYF
TGTGCCAGCAGTTGGGGACTAGCGGGAGTAGGAGAGACCCAGTACTTC
>TRBV20-1|NA|TRBJ2-5|medium-sized
CSARDQMELAVFETQYF
TGCAGTGCTAGAGATCAAATGGAACTAGCTGTGTTTGAGACCCAGTACTTC
>TRBV14|NA|TRBJ1-1|medium-sized
CASSPYSGLRDPEAFF
TGTGCCAGCAGCCCCTACTCGGGACTACGGGACCCTGAAGCTTTCTTT
>TRBV5-4|NA|TRBJ1-1|medium-sized
CASSMGKYRDGAEAFF
TGTGCCAGCAGCATGGGAAAGTACAGGGACGGAGCTGAAGCTTTCTTT
>TRBV5-4|NA|TRBJ1-2|medium-sized
CASSLINRGSHPGGYTF
TGTGCCAGCAGCTTAATTAATCGGGGATCTCATCCAGGTGGCTACACCTTC
>TRBV28|NA|TRBJ2-3|few
CASSSGSDTQYF
TGTGCCAGCAGTTCGGGGTCAGATACGCAGTATTTT
>TRBV7-9|NA|TRBJ2-3|few
CATPEGSTDTQYF
TGTGCCACTCCGGAGGGAAGCACAGATACGCAGTATTTT
>TRBV19|NA|TRBJ1-1|medium-sized
CASSKPVTRQGLGEAFF
TGTGCCAGTAGTAAACCCGTTACTAGGCAGGGGCTCGGTGAAGCTTTCTTT
>TRBV6-2/TRBV6-3|TRBD2|TRBJ2-5|medium-sized
CASSTGTSGGRSETQYF
TGTGCCAGCAGTACAGGGACTAGCGGTGGGCGGTCAGAGACCCAGTACTTC
>TRBV19|NA|TRBJ1-1|medium-sized
CASSDGGNTEAFF
TGTGCCAGTTCGGACGGGGGGAACACTGAAGCTTTCTTT
>TRBV6-1|TRBD1|TRBJ2-5|NA
CASRRDRGETQYF
TGTGCCAGCAGGAGGGACAGGGGTGAGACCCAGTACTTC
>TRBV27|NA|TRBJ1-1|medium-sized
CASSLVQTNLNTEAFF
TGTGCCAGCAGTTTAGTCCAGACTAATTTGAACACTGAAGCTTTCTTT
>TRBV5-1|NA|TRBJ2-5|few
CASSPGPQETQYF
TGCGCCAGTTCCCCCGGGCCCCAAGAGACCCAGTACTTC
>TRBV29-1|NA|TRBJ1-1|NA
CSVDRTGRGTEAFF
TGCAGCGTTGATAGGACGGGGCGGGGCACTGAAGCTTTCTTT
>TRBV6-1|TRBD2|TRBJ2-1|medium-sized
CASTGQGGSRYNEQFF
TGTGCCAGCACGGGTCAGGGCGGGAGTAGATACAATGAGCAGTTCTTC
>TRBV7-9|NA|TRBJ2-7|many
CASSEDSYSYEQYF
TGTGCCAGCAGCGAGGACAGCTACTCCTACGAGCAGTACTTC
>TRBV20-1|TRBD2|TRBJ2-5|medium-sized
CSARTGLAGGLWGQTQYF
TGCAGTGCTAGGACAGGACTAGCGGGGGGCCTTTGGGGACAGACCCAGTACTTC
>TRBV29-1|NA|TRBJ1-1|NA
CSVSRRRETNTEAFF
TGCAGCGTCTCCAGGAGGCGCGAAACGAACACTGAAGCTTTCTTT
>TRBV5-5|NA|TRBJ1-5|medium-sized
CASSFTSVNQPQHF
TGTGCCAGCAGCTTCACCAGTGTCAATCAGCCCCAGCATTTT
>TRBV15|TRBD1|TRBJ1-5|medium-sized
CATSSGTGQRPQHF
TGTGCCACCAGCAGCGGGACAGGTCAGAGGCCCCAGCATTTT
>TRBV27|NA|TRBJ1-5|NA
CASSEALGVPVDQPQHF
TGTGCCAGCAGTGAAGCGCTTGGTGTCCCGGTGGATCAGCCCCAGCATTTT
>TRBV7-6|TRBD1|TRBJ2-5|NA
CASSDRTGGEETQYF
TGTGCCAGCAGCGACCGGACAGGGGGTGAGGAGACCCAGTACTTC
>TRBV30|NA|TRBJ1-2|medium-sized
CAWSTPGAFWGYTF
TGTGCCTGGAGTACCCCGGGGGCCTTCTGGGGCTACACCTTC
>TRBV18|TRBD1|TRBJ2-7|medium-sized
CASSPANGTGIYEQYF
TGTGCCAGCTCACCGGCGAACGGGACAGGGATCTACGAGCAGTACTTC
>TRBV6-1|TRBD2|TRBJ2-1|medium-sized
CASSESSSGESF
TGTGCCAGCAGTGAAAGTAGCAGCGGGGAAAGTTTC
>TRBV7-9|NA|TRBJ2-1|few
CASSLRGEGPDNEQFF
TGTGCCAGCAGCCTCCGGGGTGAGGGGCCCGACAATGAGCAGTTCTTC
>TRBV19|NA|TRBJ1-1|medium-sized
CASRPPGVTEAFF
TGTGCCAGTAGACCCCCCGGGGTGACTGAAGCTTTCTTT
>TRBV6-1|NA|TRBJ1-5|medium-sized
CASSEGLWGNQPQHF
TGTGCCAGCAGTGAAGGTTTGTGGGGGAATCAGCCCCAGCATTTT
>TRBV20-1|NA|TRBJ1-2|medium-sized
CSASPAGYYGYTF
TGCAGTGCTAGTCCGGCAGGGTACTATGGCTACACCTTC
>TRBV30|NA|TRBJ1-1|medium-sized
CACTEGFNTEAFF
TGTGCCTGTACGGAGGGTTTTAACACTGAAGCTTTCTTT
>TRBV6-5|TRBD1|TRBJ2-5|large
CASSPTGYQETQYF
TGTGCCAGCAGTCCGACAGGGTACCAAGAGACCCAGTACTTC
>TRBV20-1|NA|TRBJ1-5|medium-sized
CSARDEGRGNQPQHF
TGCAGTGCTAGAGATGAGGGAAGGGGCAATCAGCCCCAGCATTTT
>TRBV21-1|NA|TRBJ1-6|medium-sized
CASSKEGNLHF
TGTGCCAGCAGCAAAGAGGGTAACCTCCACTTT
>TRBV5-1|NA|TRBJ2-2|few
CASSFPRSLTGELFF
TGCGCCAGCAGCTTCCCGAGGAGCCTCACCGGGGAGCTGTTTTTT
>TRBV7-6|NA|TRBJ2-2|medium-sized
CASSPDPGAHYTGELFF
TGTGCCAGCAGCCCCGACCCAGGCGCGCACTACACCGGGGAGCTGTTTTTT